This TCR beta chain is drawn from a study of blood T cells in healthy people across ages. A sample-barcoded 5' primer and a J-beta primer mix were used in a second PCR of roughly 7 to 11 cycles. TCRdb reprocessed the 5' RACE reads via MiXCR and lists one record per CDR3 protein. The sample has some 730,000 distinct CDR3 sequences; approximately 21% are singletons. Between the trimmed V and J ends, which lost 9 bases and 17 bases, there was a span of 17 bases. This CDR3 has 11 residues. The table lists this clonotype with a few counts. The rearrangement uses TRBV12-3 or TRBV12-4 and TRBJ1-6; D ambiguous. The receptor was isolated from a man aged 65 to 85 in good health. The sample comprised blood. CDR3 sequence reads: CASQKRGTFHF. The CDR3 region has the DNA TGTGCCAGTCAAAAGCGGGGTACTTTCCACTTT.